This record covers a single T cell receptor (beta chain). Its antigen is as yet unknown. Time point denoted: week 11, during vaccination. Vaccine doses each comprised 300 ug of mutant IDH1 20-mer peptide, with topical imiquimod. The entry originates in a study of a mutant IDH1 vaccine in newly diagnosed glioma. CDR1 is MNHEY and CDR2 is SVGAGI in the germline V gene. Trimming at V came to 0 bases and at J to 3 bases, leaving 7 bases not matched to a gene. The CDR3 runs 16 residues. Only in-frame clones appear in the TCRdb table, and some are missing; sequencing was by immunoSEQ multiplex PCR. The table includes roughly 70,000 clones, approximately 84% detected once.

This specimen was PBMCs, taken from a glioma patient whose treatment included an IDH1 peptide vaccine. The gene calls are TRBV6-5 and TRBJ2-5; TRBD1 matches 7 bases. The source is a woman in her forties or fifties with glioma. The CDR3 bases are TGTGCCAGCAGTTACTCGCGAGACAGGGCCGAAGAGACCCAGTACTTC. Amino acids: CASSYSRDRAEETQYF.